The clone carrying this T cell receptor beta chain was picked up many times. Its cognate antigen is unknown. These data belong to a study of identical twins. TCRdb fed the 5' RACE reads into MiXCR, producing one record per CDR3 protein. The repertoire has under 350,000 distinct CDR3 sequences, roughly 9.8% of them found once; the top ten carry roughly 6.4%. Trimming took off 11 bases at V and 4 bases at J, with 15 bases between the two ends. The germline gives CDR1 SEHNR, CDR2 FQNEAQ (reference sequence). CDR3 length equals 13 residues. Study outcomes and limitations: Findings depended on cross-sectional statistics rather than tracking the same donors. Within monozygotic twins, out-of-frame TCR alpha sharing was underestimated by the models.

The same sample was also studied in work on yellow fever vaccine responses in identical twins. That publication notes: Vaccine-induced T cell responses in twins were reportedly observed to appear partly convergent, partly personalized.

Input material: CD8+ T cells sorted from blood. The chain has TRBV7-9 and TRBJ1-5, with D perhaps TRBD1 (5 bases). The source is a woman aged 18-29 years in good health. Written as DNA, the CDR3 is TGTGCCTCCTCAAGGCAGGGTAATCAGCCCCAGCATTTT. This translates into CASSRQGNQPQHF.